A single sample is the source of the 21 T cell receptor beta chains below, sequenced in a study of T cells in Graves' hyperthyroidism and ophthalmopathy. Researchers amplified the TCR beta CDR3 regions from RNA transcripts. Using the HTBI primer set, a first-round RT-PCR was run on the TCR CDR3. TCRdb analysed the multiplex PCR reads with MiXCR anew, one entry per CDR3 protein. The sample carries 730,000 or so distinct CDR3 sequences, approximately 18% recorded once. The specimen sequenced was blood. The receptors were sampled from a woman between 50 and 59 years old with Graves' hyperthyroidism that later progressed to Graves' ophthalmopathy.

This clonotype was counted a few times. The chain employs TRBV11-3 and TRBJ2-5; 7 bases map to TRBD1. Germline trimming cut 4 bases from V and 5 bases from J; bases unmatched to any gene: 10. The CDR3 spans 15 residues. The germline V gene has CDR1 SGHNT and CDR2 YENEEA. The CDR3 bases are TGTGCCAGCAGCTCGAAAGAGACAGGGTCGGAGACCCAGTACTTC. Translated: CASSSKETGSETQYF.

There are many counts of this clonotype. V gene TRBV3-1 combines with J gene TRBJ2-5; 10 nucleotides line up with TRBD1. Per the germline V gene, CDR1 is LGHDT and CDR2 is YNNKEL (reference sequence). This CDR3 spans 15 amino acids. V trimming: 3 bases; J trimming: 5 bases; junction bases outside the gene matches: 6. The CDR3 nucleotides read TGTGCCAGCAGCCAGAGTGGACAGGGGGGGGAGACCCAGTACTTC. This codes for CASSQSGQGGETQYF.

This clonotype has at least ten counts. In DNA, the CDR3 is TGTGCCAGCAGTTTAACCGGGACTAGGATTAATGAGCAGTTCTTC. Translating gives CASSLTGTRINEQFF. V is TRBV12-3 or TRBV12-4 and J is TRBJ2-1; 8 bases agree with TRBD2. This CDR3 is built from 15 residues. With 2 bases clipped from V and 7 bases from J, the junction kept 7 bases outside the gene matches.

This clonotype came up a few times. This is likely a read error, given that the CDR3 carries no conserved phenylalanine or tryptophan at its end. The gene calls are TRBV20-1 and TRBJ2-3; 13 nucleotides align to TRBD2. CDR3 length: 15 amino acids. V trimming: 6 bases; J trimming: 0 bases; junction bases outside the gene matches: 3. Germline lookup yields CDR1 DFQATT and CDR2 SNEGSKA (reference sequence). CDR3: CSALGLAGSTDTQYL. The DNA for the CDR3 is TGCAGTGCCCTGGGACTAGCGGGGAGCACAGATACGCAGTATCTT.

This clonotype was counted between two and nine times. The chain combines TRBV19 with TRBJ1-3; TRBD1 agrees at 9 bases. Germline trimming cut 4 bases from V and 4 bases from J; bases unmatched to any gene: 5. Per the germline V gene, CDR1 is LNHDA and CDR2 is SQIVND (reference sequence). The CDR3 spans 15 residues. CDR3 nucleotides: TGTGCCAGTAGTACCGGACAGGGGCAAGGAAACACCATATATTTT. Protein sequence: CASSTGQGQGNTIYF.

As for this clonotype: This may be a read error, as it is one base from a much larger clone. The V gene is TRBV4-2, the J gene TRBJ2-5; D possibly uses TRBD1 or TRBD2 (6 bases each). V lost 0 bases to trimming and J lost 3 bases, with 11 bases between them. Germline V gene sequence: CDR1 LGHNA, CDR2 YNFKEQ. CDR3 size: 15 residues. The CDR3 nucleotides are TGTGCCAGCAGCCAAGATACGGGGGCCGAAGAGACCCAGTACTTC. Its translation: CASSQDTGAEETQYF.

In its sample, this clonotype was seen many times. The chain has TRBV5-1 and TRBJ2-3; TRBD1 agrees at 7 bases. The germline gives CDR1 SGHRS, CDR2 YFSETQ. This CDR3 has 17 residues. The trim removed 4 bases at V and 3 bases at J, leaving 14 bases unmatched. The CDR3 bases are TGCGCCAGCAGCGTCTTGGACAGGACGCAGACTACAGATACGCAGTATTTT. Translating it yields CASSVLDRTQTTDTQYF.

This clonotype was detected ten times or more. The chain carries TRBV30 and TRBJ2-7, with TRBD1 matching 9 bases. J gave up 5 bases and V 0 bases, and 11 bases lay outside the gene matches. Germline loops: CDR1 GTSNPN, CDR2 SVGIG (reference sequence). The CDR3 covers 16 residues. CDR3 coding DNA: TGTGCCTGGAGTGTAAGGTTTCGGACAGGGGTCGACGAGCAGTACTTC. Translation gives CAWSVRFRTGVDEQYF.

A few counts support this clonotype. The rearrangement joins TRBV14 to TRBJ1-2; 8 bases align to TRBD1. V lost 4 bases, J lost 4 bases, and 8 bases stayed unmatched. CDR1 and CDR2 (germline): SGHDN, FVKESK. The CDR3 runs 15 residues. The CDR3 DNA reads as TGTGCCAGCAGCCGGGATACACAGGGGGGCTATGGCTACACCTTC. Translating gives CASSRDTQGGYGYTF.

This clonotype has at least ten counts. The V and J genes are TRBV10-3 and TRBJ2-2; TRBD1 agrees at 9 bases. Germline V lookup: CDR1 ENHRY, CDR2 SYGVKD. The CDR3 consists of 17 residues. With V trimmed by 5 bases and J by 3 bases, 10 bases remained unmatched. The CDR3 DNA sequence: TGTGCCATCAGTCTGGTACCCGGGACAGGGCACACCGGGGAGCTGTTTTTT. Protein sequence: CAISLVPGTGHTGELFF.

The chain carries TRBV25-1 and TRBJ1-4; maybe TRBD1 (6 bases). CDR3 length: 12 residues. Germline V gene lookup returns CDR1 MGHDK and CDR2 SYGVNS. V was clipped by 6 bases and J by 8 bases, with 10 bases between them. This CDR3 reads CASRAGTEKLFF. Written as DNA, the CDR3 is TGTGCCAGCAGAGCCGGGACAGAAAAACTGTTTTTT.

The chain carries TRBV19 and TRBJ2-7; the D is unclear. This CDR3 contains 15 residues. Trimming shortened V by 3 bases and J by 6 bases, and 18 bases separated the two germline ends. Germline values: CDR1 LNHDA, CDR2 SQIVND (reference sequence). The CDR3 loop is CASSIGFQTPSEQYF. The CDR3, as DNA: TGTGCCAGTAGTATTGGGTTTCAGACCCCCTCCGAGCAGTACTTC.

This clonotype was observed a few times. The chain recombines TRBV7-6 with TRBJ2-7; 8 nucleotides agree with TRBD2. The germline V gene encodes CDR1 SGHVS and CDR2 FNYEAQ. V lost 5 bases and J lost 7; bases outside the gene matches: 7. The CDR3 contains 13 residues. The CDR3: CASSLSTSAEQYF. The CDR3 DNA reads as TGTGCCAGCAGCCTTTCGACTAGCGCGGAGCAGTACTTC.

In this sample, this clonotype turned up many times. V usage is TRBV12-3 or TRBV12-4 and J usage is TRBJ1-2, with D perhaps matching TRBD1 (6 bases). Trimming left V 7 bases short and J 1 base short, with 16 bases between. The CDR3 extends over 15 amino acids. CDR3 loop: CASTPQAGVNYGYTF. CDR3 bases: TGTGCCAGCACCCCCCAAGCAGGGGTTAACTATGGCTACACCTTC.

This clonotype was seen a few times. The chain employs TRBV7-2 and TRBJ1-5, with TRBD1 matching over 8 bases. Germline-derived CDR1 and CDR2 are SGHTA and FQGNSA. The V gene end was trimmed by 7 bases and the J gene end by 9 bases; junction bases not matched to a gene: 11. This CDR3 has 14 amino acids. The CDR3 loop is CASTLDRGERPQHF. CDR3 coding DNA: TGTGCCAGCACCCTCGACAGGGGAGAAAGGCCCCAGCATTTT.

Only a few counts were recorded for this clonotype. The rearrangement joins TRBV29-1 to TRBJ2-3; 10 bases align to TRBD1. The ends lost 4 bases at V and 6 bases at J; junction bases unmatched: 10. In germline, CDR1 is SQVTM, CDR2 ANQGSEA. The CDR3 length is 15 residues. DNA of the CDR3: TGCAGCGTTGCCGGGACAGGGGCCCCTCTGGATACGCAGTATTTT. It codes for CSVAGTGAPLDTQYF.

In its sample, this clonotype was seen a few times. The chain recombines TRBV20-1 with TRBJ2-7; D gene unclear. Trimming removed 5 bases from V and 0 bases from J, with 20 bases in between. CDR1 and CDR2 from the germline V gene are DFQATT and SNEGSKA (reference sequence). The CDR3 consists of 16 residues. The CDR3 bases are TGCAGTGCTGTCGGACCCCAGATGGCAAGCTCCTACGAGCAGTACTTC. It encodes CSAVGPQMASSYEQYF.

This clonotype was recorded at least ten times. The gene calls are TRBV3-1 and TRBJ2-1; the match to TRBD2 covers 12 bases. Germline-derived CDR1 and CDR2 are LGHDT and YNNKEL (reference sequence). The J segment lost 8 bases and the V segment lost 5 bases, leaving 4 bases of the junction unmatched. The CDR3 spans 14 residues. Here the CDR3 DNA reads TGTGCCAGCAGCAAGACTAGCGGGGGTGATGAGCAGTTCTTC. This translates into CASSKTSGGDEQFF.

This clonotype came up many times. This chain uses TRBV27 with TRBJ1-1, with 8 bases that match TRBD1. With 8 bases clipped from V and 6 bases from J, the junction kept 8 bases outside the gene matches. This CDR3 spans 13 amino acids. CDR1 MNHEY and CDR2 SMNVEV come from the germline V gene (reference sequence). CDR3 amino acids: CASGWTGKAEAFF. CDR3 DNA: TGTGCCAGCGGTTGGACAGGGAAGGCTGAAGCTTTCTTT.

This clonotype occurred a few times. The chain links TRBV15 to TRBJ2-1, with 7 bases lining up with TRBD2. CDR1 and CDR2 (germline): LNHNV, YYDKDF (reference sequence). V lost 1 base to trimming and J lost 2 bases; unmatched junction nucleotides: 2. The CDR3 sequence is 15 residues long. The CDR3 is CATSRGGGAYNEQFF. As DNA, the CDR3 is TGTGCCACCAGCAGAGGTGGGGGGGCCTACAATGAGCAGTTCTTC.

This clonotype was counted only a few times. The J gene is TRBJ2-2, the V gene TRBV6-1; D is undetermined. V was pared by 0 bases and J by 9 bases, with 11 bases between. CDR3 length equals 14 residues. CDR1 is MNHNS and CDR2 is SASEGT in the germline V gene. CDR3 in amino acids: CASSEAEISWELFF. CDR3 in DNA: TGTGCCAGCAGTGAAGCGGAAATAAGTTGGGAGCTGTTTTTT.